This entry describes one T cell receptor (beta chain). These data are taken from a study of blood T cells in healthy people across ages. Primed by a sample-barcoded 5' primer and a J-beta primer mix, a second PCR proceeded for about 6 to 11 cycles. Via MiXCR, TCRdb re-called the 5' RACE reads, giving one row per CDR3 protein. The sample consists of 600,000 to 650,000 distinct CDR3 sequences, roughly 53% of them appearing once. The CDR3 consists of 14 residues. CDR1 and CDR2 (germline): SQVTM, ANQGSEA. V was clipped by 6 bases and J by 5 bases; unmatched bases: 9. The TCR comes from a man in his sixties in good health. This chain connects TRBV29-1 to TRBJ2-1, with TRBD1 matching 8 bases. The sequencing sample was made of blood. As DNA, the CDR3 is TGCAGCGTACTGACAGGGGTACGGGACAATGAGCAGTTCTTC. Encoded protein: CSVLTGVRDNEQFF.